The rows below give T cell receptor beta chains drawn from one sample of a study of T cells in Graves' hyperthyroidism and ophthalmopathy. From the multiplex PCR reads, TCRdb called clonotypes with MiXCR, one entry per CDR3 protein. Altogether more than 600,000 distinct CDR3 sequences are present, roughly 15% being singletons, with the ten largest covering around 8.1%. Sequenced sample: blood. These receptors came from a man between 18 and 29 years old with Graves' hyperthyroidism. Each CDR3 is given without its conserved first and last residue. Clone size appears in some rows only: once, few, many, or a class for an expanded clone.

clone_size,v_call,j_call,cdr3_length,cdr3_aa
many,TRBV28,TRBJ2-1,8,ASGSNEQF
.,TRBV7-9,TRBJ1-2,11,ASSVHRDKGYT
.,TRBV19,TRBJ2-7,15,ASSPSSGRRSSYEQY
.,TRBV2,TRBJ2-1,12,ASRAYRDYNEQF
many,TRBV13,TRBJ1-1,15,ASSLGVGATPNTEAF
few,TRBV2,TRBJ2-7,13,ASTIPLGTRREQY
many,TRBV20-1,TRBJ2-4,11,SASSGAKNIQY
.,TRBV20-1,TRBJ1-1,12,SARERAEDTEAF
many,TRBV19,TRBJ1-1,15,ASSMAGTGRYWTEAF
many,TRBV19,TRBJ2-5,12,ASSTSGTNVAQY
.,TRBV27,TRBJ2-5,13,AGSLWASKQETQY
many,TRBV3-1,TRBJ2-7,12,ASSQSGDLHEQY
many,TRBV10-3,TRBJ1-2,15,AISEVPGQGINYGYT
many,TRBV20-1,TRBJ2-7,12,SAPGLPGSYEQY
.,TRBV4-1,TRBJ2-1,15,ASSRQVLRDRNNEQF
.,TRBV10-3,TRBJ1-2,10,AIYGPNYGYT
.,TRBV28,TRBJ1-4,12,ASSSDFPNEKLF
.,TRBV2,TRBJ2-7,12,ASRRTGNSVEQY
many,TRBV20-1,TRBJ2-7,12,SALYRETTYEQY
many,TRBV28,TRBJ2-3,16,ATMGLAGNWRDSDTQY
many,TRBV2,TRBJ1-1,13,ASTNRRAGNTEAF
few,TRBV2,TRBJ1-2,10,ASSAKNYGYT
.,TRBV4-1,TRBJ1-5,12,ASSQDRGVQPQH
many,TRBV25-1,TRBJ2-1,12,ASSSTAEYNEQF
few,TRBV28,TRBJ1-5,13,ASSFSAGSFQPQH
many,TRBV7-9,TRBJ2-2,12,ASSLGRDTGELF
few,TRBV19,TRBJ2-1,15,ASSMDASMARYNEQF
many,TRBV7-9,TRBJ2-1,13,ASTESGRLYNEQF
.,TRBV29-1,TRBJ1-1,10,SVGPGAAEAF
many,TRBV6-2/TRBV6-3,TRBJ2-1,14,ASSYGHPLSYNEQF
many,TRBV11-3,TRBJ1-1,12,ASRGGTWNTEAF
.,TRBV27,TRBJ2-5,13,ASSGPPSGIGTQY
few,TRBV7-8,TRBJ2-6,13,ASSAGGAGANVLT
many,TRBV18,TRBJ1-4,13,ASSPPSRPNEKLF
many,TRBV20-1,TRBJ2-1,13,SARLAGGPRNEQF
many,TRBV12-5,TRBJ2-3,16,ASGPGQPFSSITDTQY
.,TRBV5-1,TRBJ2-7,14,ASSRGLAGTLGEQY
.,TRBV29-1,TRBJ2-1,14,SAAGTSGRNNNEQF
many,TRBV20-1,TRBJ2-3,13,SASGSGKITDTQY
.,TRBV6-1,TRBJ2-3,11,ASGGTLRDTQY
many,TRBV13,TRBJ2-7,13,ASSSRWSGQHEQY
many,TRBV28,TRBJ2-7,15,ASSFPLSGPVSYEQY